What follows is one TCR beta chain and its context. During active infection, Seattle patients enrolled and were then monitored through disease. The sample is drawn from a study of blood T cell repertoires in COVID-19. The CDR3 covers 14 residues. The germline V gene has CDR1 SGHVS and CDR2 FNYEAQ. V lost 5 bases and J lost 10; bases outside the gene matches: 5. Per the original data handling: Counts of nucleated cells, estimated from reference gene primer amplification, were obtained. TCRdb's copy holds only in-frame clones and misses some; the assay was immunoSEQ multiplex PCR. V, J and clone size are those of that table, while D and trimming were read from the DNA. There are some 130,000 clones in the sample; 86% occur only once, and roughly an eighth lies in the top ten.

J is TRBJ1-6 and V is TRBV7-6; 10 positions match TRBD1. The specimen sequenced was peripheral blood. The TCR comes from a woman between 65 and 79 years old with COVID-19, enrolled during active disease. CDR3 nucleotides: TGTGCCAGCAGCCTGGGGACAGGGGACTCACCCCTCCACTTT. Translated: CASSLGTGDSPLHF.